The TCR beta chain under discussion was sequenced for a study of T cell changes during pregnancy in multiple sclerosis (dated by TCRdb to 2018 to 2020). At the level of the whole study: The study examined how the T cell repertoire changed over the course of pregnancy in women with multiple sclerosis.

With regard to this clone: The target of this receptor is not known. Nothing much larger sits one base from this clone, and base qualities are not available.

The library came from the immunoSEQ multiplex PCR assay. TCRdb stores this immuneACCESS table with in-frame sequences only. Part of the clones is absent; in the studies checked, under half of the shortfall reflects unresolved V genes, and no reason is known for the rest. The sample records under 150,000 clones, about 96% of which are singletons. The top ten hold roughly 0.44% of the sample. The CDR3 numbers 16 residues from cysteine through phenylalanine. This entry keeps only the CDR3 DNA: 48 bases, framed from base 1. For this chain, trimming is 3 bases at the V end and 1 base at the J end, and the number of junction bases without a gene match is 5. CDR1 and CDR2 (MNHEY, SMNVEV) derive from the germline V gene (reference sequence).

This TCR was sampled from a female donor with multiple sclerosis, enrolled in a pregnancy study. Sample: peripheral blood, taken after pregnancy. The V and J segments used are TRBV27 and TRBJ2-3; TRBD2 agrees with 9 junctional bases. The CDR3 loop reads CASSFGTSLRTDTQYF. The DNA reads as follows: TGTGCCAGCAGTTTCGGGACTAGCTTACGCACAGATACGCAGTATTTT.